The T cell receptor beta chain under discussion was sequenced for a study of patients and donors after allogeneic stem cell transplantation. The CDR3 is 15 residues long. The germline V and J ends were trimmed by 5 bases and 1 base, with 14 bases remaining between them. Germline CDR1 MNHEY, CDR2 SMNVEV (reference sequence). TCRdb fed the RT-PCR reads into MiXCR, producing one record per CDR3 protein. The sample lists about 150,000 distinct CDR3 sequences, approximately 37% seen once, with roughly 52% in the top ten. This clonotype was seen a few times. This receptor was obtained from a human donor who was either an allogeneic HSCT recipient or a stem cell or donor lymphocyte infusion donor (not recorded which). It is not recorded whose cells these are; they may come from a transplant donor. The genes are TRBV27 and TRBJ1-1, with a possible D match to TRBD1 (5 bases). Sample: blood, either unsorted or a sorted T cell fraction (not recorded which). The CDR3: CASSPTTVRNTEAFF. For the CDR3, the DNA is TGTGCCAGCAGTCCCACGACAGTAAGGAACACTGAAGCTTTCTTT.